The 11 T cell receptor beta chains listed next were all sequenced from one sample in a study of blood T cell repertoires in COVID-19 (dated by TCRdb to the early 2020s). The library relied on the immunoSEQ multiplex PCR assay. Held by TCRdb, this immuneACCESS table contains in-frame sequences only and omits some clones. Under half of the omission traces to an unresolved V gene where checked; the cause of the rest is unknown. Here the sample has roughly 250,000 clones; around nine tenths occur a single time. The ten largest clonotypes hold 2% to 2.5% of the sample. Sequencing was done on a sample of peripheral blood. The receptors were gathered from a woman in her thirties or forties who had recovered from COVID-19.

V usage is TRBV5-6 and J usage is TRBJ2-5, with D possibly matching TRBD1 (7 bases). This CDR3 has 17 residues. CDR1 is SGHDT and CDR2 is YYEEEE in the germline V gene. V shed 4 bases and J shed 1 base, with 20 bases lying between them. CDR3 nucleotide sequence: TGTGCCAGCAGCGCGGGACAGCAGGGAAATTTCCAAGAGACCCAGTACTTC. Its translation is CASSAGQQGNFQETQYF.

This clone has a single count. The V gene is TRBV2, the J gene TRBJ1-1; D is uncertain. The germline CDR1 and CDR2 sequences are SNHLY and FYNNEI. This CDR3 has 15 amino acids. V lost 4 bases, J lost 0 bases, and 12 bases lay in between. CDR3 sequence: CASSGTLGMNTEAFF. In DNA, the CDR3 is TGTGCCAGCAGTGGGACTCTTGGAATGAACACTGAAGCTTTCTTT.

This rearrangement joins TRBV6-5 to TRBJ1-2; D remains unclear. V gave up 5 bases and J gave up 4 bases, with 11 bases separating them. Germline CDR1 reads MNHEY; CDR2 reads SVGAGI. The CDR3 length is 13 residues. CDR3 nucleotide sequence: TGTGCCAGCAGTCAGGTTGCTACCTATGGCTACACCTTC. Translation gives CASSQVATYGYTF.

This clone showed up just once. V usage is TRBV6-5 and J usage is TRBJ1-5; D is perhaps TRBD1 (5 bases). Trimming shortened V by 6 bases and J by 0 bases, and 12 bases separated the two germline ends. The CDR3 contains 15 residues. From germline, CDR1 is MNHEY and CDR2 SVGAGI. Here the CDR3 reads CASRIDSYSNQPQHF. Written as DNA, the CDR3 is TGTGCCAGCAGGATAGACAGTTATAGCAATCAGCCCCAGCATTTT.

The J gene is TRBJ2-5, the V gene TRBV28; 7 positions match TRBD2. The V gene end was trimmed by 3 bases and the J gene end by 1 base; junction bases not matched to a gene: 8. Germline values: CDR1 MDHEN, CDR2 SYDVKM. CDR3 length: 16 amino acids. CDR3 in amino acids: CASSFLAAGFQETQYF. CDR3 bases: TGTGCCAGCAGTTTTCTCGCAGCGGGGTTCCAAGAGACCCAGTACTTC.

This clone was observed a few times. The chain employs TRBV15 and TRBJ2-1; TRBD2 matches at 9 bases. Germline assignment: CDR1 LNHNV and CDR2 YYDKDF (reference sequence). J lost 2 bases, V lost 6 bases, and 2 bases had no gene match. The CDR3 is 14 residues long. CDR3 residues: CATRLAGAYNEQFF. The CDR3 nucleotides read TGTGCCACCAGACTAGCGGGCGCCTACAATGAGCAGTTCTTC.

The chain joins TRBV6-1 to TRBJ1-2; 8 bases align to TRBD1. The trim removed 0 bases at V and 7 bases at J, leaving 7 bases unmatched. CDR3 length: 15 residues. Germline lookup yields CDR1 MNHNS and CDR2 SASEGT. The CDR3 spells CASSEAHGQGRGYTF. CDR3 nucleotide sequence: TGTGCCAGCAGTGAAGCCCATGGACAGGGACGTGGCTACACCTTC.

The rearrangement uses TRBV7-3 and TRBJ1-2, with D possibly TRBD1 on 6 matching bases. V lost 3 bases and J lost 8, with 25 bases in between. This CDR3 region has 17 residues. In germline, CDR1 is SGHTA, CDR2 FQGTGA. CDR3: CASSLTAGASAHEGYTF. As DNA, the CDR3 is TGTGCCAGCAGCTTGACGGCGGGGGCTAGTGCCCATGAGGGCTACACCTTC.

This CDR3 is CASSYDEYGYTF. CDR3 bases: TGTGCCAGCAGTTACGATGAGTATGGCTACACCTTC. The chain uses TRBV6-5 and TRBJ1-2; D gene uncertain. V shed 2 bases and J shed 5 bases, with 6 bases lying between them. The germline V gene encodes CDR1 MNHEY and CDR2 SVGAGI. The CDR3 is 12 residues long.

The CDR3 nucleotides are TGTGCCAGCAGGGGGACAGGGGGCGGAGGCTACACCTTC. Translation: CASRGTGGGGYTF. The V call is TRBV2, the J call TRBJ1-2; 12 positions match TRBD1. From germline, CDR1 is SNHLY and CDR2 FYNNEI. V gave up 6 bases and J gave up 8 bases; unmatched junction bases: 4. The CDR3 covers 13 residues. Based on the CDR3 plus reference TRBV2 and TRBJ1-2, the full variable domain is EPEVTQTPSHQVTQMGQEVILRCVPISNHLYFYWYRQILGQKVEFLVSFYNNEISEKSEIFDDQFSVERPDGSNFTLKIRSTKLEDSAMYFCASRGTGGGGYTFGSGTRLTVV.

This clone has just a few counts. V and J are TRBV19 and TRBJ1-2; no reliable D call. The CDR3 is 14 residues long. V shed 3 bases and J shed 5 bases, with 13 bases lying between them. From germline, CDR1 is LNHDA and CDR2 SQIVND (reference sequence). CDR3 coding DNA: TGTGCCAGTAGTATTATCCCGCCGACTTATGGCTACACCTTC. Translating it yields CASSIIPPTYGYTF.